This T cell receptor (beta chain) derives from a study of shared clonotypes between healthy human individuals. The data were produced by immunoSEQ multiplex PCR, yet TCRdb's version contains in-frame clones alone and is incomplete. This sample has roughly 2,000,000 clones, with approximately 94% found just once. Trimming cost V 1 base and J 9 bases, with 9 bases left between them. The germline gives CDR1 SEHNR, CDR2 FQNEAQ (reference sequence). The CDR3 spans 12 residues. The naive CD8 fraction comprised CD45RO-negative cells positively selected for CCR7 and excluded terminally differentiated effector memory CD45RA+ cells.

The genes are TRBV7-9 and TRBJ2-5; D not resolved. Sequences were obtained from naive CD8+ T cells sorted from blood. The TCR originated in a man younger than 30 in good health. The DNA for the CDR3 is TGTGCCAGCAGCTTAGGCGACACCCCCCAGTACTTC. Amino acids: CASSLGDTPQYF.